This TCR beta chain originates from a study of T cells in Graves' hyperthyroidism and ophthalmopathy. Turning to the study itself: Blood from the periphery was taken at initial diagnosis, before any treatment.

TCR beta CDR3 sequences were amplified from RNA transcripts. Researchers ran a first-round RT-PCR on the TCR CDR3 using the HTBI primer set. In TCRdb, the multiplex PCR reads were re-called with MiXCR into one record per CDR3 protein. The sample contains some 560,000 distinct CDR3 sequences, around a sixth of which appear only once. CDR1 is SGHTA, CDR2 FQGTGA, per germline. The length of the CDR3 is 17 residues. Trimming stripped 0 bases from V and 3 bases from J, with 17 bases between. This clonotype was counted a few times. Its target is not known. Regarding the study as a whole: Blood also contained most expanded thyroid clonotypes above 0.001.

The diagnoses drew upon clinical symptoms, serum thyroxine and TRAb, thyroid ultrasound and orbital computed tomography. The sequence was obtained from a woman under 40 with Graves' hyperthyroidism. The sample was blood. The chain couples TRBV7-3 to TRBJ1-2; D unresolved. CDR3 sequence reads: CASSLTSPGLLDYGYTF. As DNA, the CDR3 is TGTGCCAGCAGCTTAACGTCTCCGGGTTTATTGGACTATGGCTACACCTTC.